The entry below gives a single TCR beta chain sequence along with its context. The antigen is undetermined. These data are taken from a study of cytomegalovirus exposure and HLA in healthy donors. PCR amplification relied on 60 Vbeta primers (plus 13 Jbeta primers). The repertoire was sequenced with immunoSEQ multiplex PCR; TCRdb's copy has only in-frame clones and lacks some. The sample records roughly 150,000 clones, approximately 77% being singletons. Study-level findings and limits: A later analysis showed HLA-associated TCR beta chains outstripping equally common others in clonal expansion. Sequence variants that were highly shared formed a cluster that was likely a sequencing artifact.

Germline CDR1 and CDR2: SEHNR and FQNEAQ (reference sequence). This CDR3 spans 12 amino acids. V was pared by 4 bases and J by 6 bases, with 10 bases between. Material for sequencing was PBMCs. This sequence originates from a man aged 18 to 30 in good health and CMV-seronegative. The V call is TRBV7-9, the J call TRBJ2-7; a weak D match, TRBD1 (6 bases). Written as DNA, the CDR3 is TGTGCCAGCAGCTCATTACAGGGCGAGCAGTACTTC. It yields the protein CASSSLQGEQYF.